This TCR beta chain was found in a study of technical replicates of blood from a few donors. Some clones are missing from TCRdb's copy, which holds only in-frame ones; the method was immunoSEQ multiplex PCR. The sample carries roughly 93,000 clones, approximately 95% recorded once. The TCR sequence derives from a human donor in good health. The sample was T cells isolated from PBMCs.

The CDR3 here is CASSLSSGTGGYVAFF. Written as DNA, the CDR3 is TGTGCCAGCAGTTTATCTTCCGGGACAGGGGGCTATGTAGCTTTCTTT. The chain links TRBV28 to TRBJ1-1, with 12 bases that match TRBD1. The CDR3 totals 16 residues. J was trimmed by 10 bases and V by 1 base; bases with no gene match: 10. Germline loops: CDR1 MDHEN, CDR2 SYDVKM.